One T cell receptor (beta chain) is described in this entry. Its target is not known. Profiling relied on immunoSEQ multiplex PCR, and the TCRdb table lists in-frame clones only, not all of them. The sample has 73,000 or so clones, about 94% seen once. There are 17 residues in the CDR3. Trimming stripped 1 base from V and 0 bases from J, with 17 bases between. CDR1 and CDR2 (germline): SGHKS, YYEKEE (reference sequence). These data are taken from a study of OX40 agonist ivuxolimab in advanced cancers. Study context: With a range of about 20 to 79, age averaged approximately 60 years, and approximately 83% were male. Study-wide findings and caveats: The authors also found low normalized T-cell clonal expansion in some nonresponders. The study found among the lowest clonal expansion in partial responders at 0.1-3.0 mg/kg. At 0.1 to 3.0 mg/kg, clonal expansion of CD4+ and CD8+ blood T cells had occurred by week 6.

The sequenced sample was CD4+ or CD8+ T cells sorted from blood, obtained in a trial of the OX40 agonist ivuxolimab. The chain is built from TRBV5-5 and TRBJ2-7, with TRBD2 as a possible D gene (6 bases). The receptor's source is an adult with an advanced solid tumor such as melanoma, head and neck, liver or kidney cancer. Here the CDR3 DNA reads TGTGCCAGCAGCTTGAATCCCATACGGGAGAGCTCCTACGAGCAGTACTTC. It codes for CASSLNPIRESSYEQYF.